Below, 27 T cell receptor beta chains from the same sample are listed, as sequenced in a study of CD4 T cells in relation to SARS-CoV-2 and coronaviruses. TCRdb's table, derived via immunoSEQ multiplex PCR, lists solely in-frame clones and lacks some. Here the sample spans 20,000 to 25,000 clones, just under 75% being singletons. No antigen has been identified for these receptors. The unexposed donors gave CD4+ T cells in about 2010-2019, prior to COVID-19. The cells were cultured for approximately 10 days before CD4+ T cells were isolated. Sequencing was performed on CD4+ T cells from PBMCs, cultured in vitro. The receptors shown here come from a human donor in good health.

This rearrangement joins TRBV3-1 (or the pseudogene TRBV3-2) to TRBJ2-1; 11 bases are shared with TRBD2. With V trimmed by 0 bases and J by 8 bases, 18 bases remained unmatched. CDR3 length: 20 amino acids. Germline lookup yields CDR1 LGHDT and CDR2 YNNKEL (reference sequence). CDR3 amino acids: CASSQDLFFSGRATFYEQFF. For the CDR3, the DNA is TGTGCCAGCAGCCAAGACCTTTTCTTTAGCGGGAGGGCGACTTTCTATGAGCAGTTCTTC.

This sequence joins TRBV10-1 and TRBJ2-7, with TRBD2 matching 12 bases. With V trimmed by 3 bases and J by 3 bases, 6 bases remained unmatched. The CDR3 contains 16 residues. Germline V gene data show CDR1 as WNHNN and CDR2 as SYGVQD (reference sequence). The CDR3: CASSDQTSGSLYEQYF. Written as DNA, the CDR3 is TGCGCCAGCAGTGACCAGACTAGCGGGAGTCTCTACGAGCAGTACTTC.

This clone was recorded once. The CDR3 DNA sequence: TGCGCCAGCAGCCTGGTGACTAGCGGGGCCTACAATGAGCAGTTCTTC. It translates to CASSLVTSGAYNEQFF. This sequence joins TRBV5-1 and TRBJ2-1, with TRBD2 matching over 11 bases. V lost 4 bases to trimming and J lost 2 bases; unmatched junction nucleotides: 5. There are 16 residues in the CDR3. Germline-derived CDR1 and CDR2 are SGHRS and YFSETQ.

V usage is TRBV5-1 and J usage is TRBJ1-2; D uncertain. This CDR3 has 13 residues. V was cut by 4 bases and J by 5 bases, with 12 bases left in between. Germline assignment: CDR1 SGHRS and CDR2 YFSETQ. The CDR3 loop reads CASSHRAGYGYTF. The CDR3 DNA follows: TGCGCCAGCAGCCATAGGGCGGGGTATGGCTACACCTTC.

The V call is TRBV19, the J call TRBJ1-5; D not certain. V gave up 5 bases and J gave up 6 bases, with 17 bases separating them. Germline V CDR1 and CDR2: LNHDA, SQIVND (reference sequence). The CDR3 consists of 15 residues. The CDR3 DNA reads TGTGCCAGTAGTTCCCAATCGCGGGCAGGTCAGCCCCAGCATTTT. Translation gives CASSSQSRAGQPQHF.

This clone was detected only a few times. CDR3 bases: TGTGCCAGCAGTCCTACCGGGACCGTATCTTACAATGAGCAGTTCTTC. Translated: CASSPTGTVSYNEQFF. V gene TRBV3-1 (or the pseudogene TRBV3-2) combines with J gene TRBJ2-1, with D perhaps TRBD1 or TRBD2 (5 bases each). With 6 bases removed from V and 4 bases from J, the gap between germline ends came to 19 bases. The germline V gene has CDR1 LGHDT and CDR2 YNNKEL (reference sequence). The CDR3 runs 16 residues.

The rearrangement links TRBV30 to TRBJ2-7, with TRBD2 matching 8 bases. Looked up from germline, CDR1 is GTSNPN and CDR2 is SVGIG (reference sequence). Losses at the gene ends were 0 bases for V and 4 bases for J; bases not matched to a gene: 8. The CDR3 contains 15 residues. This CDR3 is CAWSVGSGRGYEQYF. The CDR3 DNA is TGTGCCTGGAGTGTAGGGAGCGGGAGAGGGTACGAGCAGTACTTC.

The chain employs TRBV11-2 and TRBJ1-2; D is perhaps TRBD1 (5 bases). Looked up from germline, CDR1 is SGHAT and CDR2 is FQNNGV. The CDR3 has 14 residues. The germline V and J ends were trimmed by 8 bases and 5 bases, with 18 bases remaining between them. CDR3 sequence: CASASLGAGYGYTF. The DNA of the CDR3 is TGTGCCAGCGCCTCTCTCGGGGCAGGTTATGGCTACACCTTC.

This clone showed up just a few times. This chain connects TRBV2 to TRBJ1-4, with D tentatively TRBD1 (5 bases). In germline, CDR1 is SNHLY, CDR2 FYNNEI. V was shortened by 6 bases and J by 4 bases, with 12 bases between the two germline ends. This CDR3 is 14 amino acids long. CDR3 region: CASRVAGRNEKLFF. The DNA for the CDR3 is TGTGCCAGCAGGGTGGCAGGGCGTAATGAAAAACTGTTTTTT. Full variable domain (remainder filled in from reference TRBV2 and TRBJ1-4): EPEVTQTPSHQVTQMGQEVILRCVPISNHLYFYWYRQILGQKVEFLVSFYNNEISEKSEIFDDQFSVERPDGSNFTLKIRSTKLEDSAMYFCASRVAGRNEKLFFGSGTQLSVL.

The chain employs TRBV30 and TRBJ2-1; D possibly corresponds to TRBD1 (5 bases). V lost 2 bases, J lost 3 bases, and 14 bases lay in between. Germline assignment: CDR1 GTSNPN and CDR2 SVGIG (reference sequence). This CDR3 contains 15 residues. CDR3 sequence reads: CAWSRGGEIYNEQFF. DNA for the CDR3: TGTGCCTGGAGTAGGGGCGGAGAAATCTACAATGAGCAGTTCTTC.

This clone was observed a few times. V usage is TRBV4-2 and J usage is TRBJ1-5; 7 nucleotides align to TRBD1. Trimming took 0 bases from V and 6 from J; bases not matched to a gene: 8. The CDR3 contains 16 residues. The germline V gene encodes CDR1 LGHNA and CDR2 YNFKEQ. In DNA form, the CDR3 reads TGTGCCAGCAGCCAAGATTTTGACAGGGATACTCAGCCCCAGCATTTT. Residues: CASSQDFDRDTQPQHF.

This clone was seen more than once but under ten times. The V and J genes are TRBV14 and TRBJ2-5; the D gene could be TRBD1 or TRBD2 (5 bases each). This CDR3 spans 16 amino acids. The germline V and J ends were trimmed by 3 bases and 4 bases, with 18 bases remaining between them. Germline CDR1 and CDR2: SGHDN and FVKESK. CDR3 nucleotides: TGTGCCAGCAGCCATTGGGGACGCCCCGGGTCAGAGACCCAGTACTTC. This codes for CASSHWGRPGSETQYF.

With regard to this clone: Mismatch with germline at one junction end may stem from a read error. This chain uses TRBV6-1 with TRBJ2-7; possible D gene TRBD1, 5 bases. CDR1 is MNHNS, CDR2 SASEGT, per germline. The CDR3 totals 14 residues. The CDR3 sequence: CASREGIGDSEQYF. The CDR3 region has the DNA TGTGCCAGCAGGGAAGGGATAGGGGATTCCGAGCAGTACTTC.

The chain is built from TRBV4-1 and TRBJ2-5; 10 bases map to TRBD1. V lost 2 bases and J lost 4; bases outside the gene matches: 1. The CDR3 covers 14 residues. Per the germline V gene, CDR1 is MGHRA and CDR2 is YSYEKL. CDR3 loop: CASSQWTGGETQYF. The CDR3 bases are TGCGCCAGCAGCCAATGGACAGGGGGAGAGACCCAGTACTTC.

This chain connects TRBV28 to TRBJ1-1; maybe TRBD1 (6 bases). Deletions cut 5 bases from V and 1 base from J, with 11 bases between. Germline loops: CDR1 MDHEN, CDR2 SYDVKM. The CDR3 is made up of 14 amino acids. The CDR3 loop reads CASSPTGPNTEAFF. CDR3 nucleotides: TGTGCCAGCAGTCCGACAGGACCGAACACTGAAGCTTTCTTT.

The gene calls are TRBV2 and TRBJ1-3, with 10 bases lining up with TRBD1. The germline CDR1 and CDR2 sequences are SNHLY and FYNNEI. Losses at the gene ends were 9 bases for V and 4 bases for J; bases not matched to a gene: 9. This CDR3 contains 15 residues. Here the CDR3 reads CASVDRGSRGNTIYF. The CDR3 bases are TGTGCCAGTGTGGACAGGGGGTCGAGAGGAAACACCATATATTTT.

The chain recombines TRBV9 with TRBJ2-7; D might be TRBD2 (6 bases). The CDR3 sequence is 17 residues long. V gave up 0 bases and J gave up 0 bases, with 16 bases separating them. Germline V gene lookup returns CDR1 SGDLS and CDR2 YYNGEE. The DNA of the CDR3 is TGTGCCAGCAGCGTAGGCCCCGTGACGGGACTCTCCTACGAGCAGTACTTC. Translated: CASSVGPVTGLSYEQYF. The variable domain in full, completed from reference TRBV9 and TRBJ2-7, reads DSGVTQTPKHLITATGQRVTLRCSPRSGDLSVYWYQQSLDQGLQFLIQYYNGEERAKGNILERFSAQQFPDLHSELNLSSLELGDSALYFCASSVGPVTGLSYEQYFGPGTRLTVT.

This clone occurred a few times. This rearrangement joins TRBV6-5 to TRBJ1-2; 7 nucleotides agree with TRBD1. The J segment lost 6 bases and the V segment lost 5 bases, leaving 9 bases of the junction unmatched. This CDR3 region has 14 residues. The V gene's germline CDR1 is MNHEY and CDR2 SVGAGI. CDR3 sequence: CASSPLRQGHGYTF. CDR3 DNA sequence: TGTGCCAGCAGTCCGCTTAGACAGGGACATGGCTACACCTTC.

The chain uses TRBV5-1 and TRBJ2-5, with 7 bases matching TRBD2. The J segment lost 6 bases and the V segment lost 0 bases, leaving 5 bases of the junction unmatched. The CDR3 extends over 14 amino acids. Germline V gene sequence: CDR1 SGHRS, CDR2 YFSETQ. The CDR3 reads CASSLVGGEQTQYF. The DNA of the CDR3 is TGCGCCAGCAGCTTGGTTGGGGGGGAACAGACCCAGTACTTC. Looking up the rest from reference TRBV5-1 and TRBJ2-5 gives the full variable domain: KAGVTQTPRYLIKTRGQQVTLSCSPISGHRSVSWYQQTPGQGLQFLFEYFSETQRNKGNFPGRFSGRQFSNSRSEMNVSTLELGDSALYLCASSLVGGEQTQYFGPGTRLLVL.

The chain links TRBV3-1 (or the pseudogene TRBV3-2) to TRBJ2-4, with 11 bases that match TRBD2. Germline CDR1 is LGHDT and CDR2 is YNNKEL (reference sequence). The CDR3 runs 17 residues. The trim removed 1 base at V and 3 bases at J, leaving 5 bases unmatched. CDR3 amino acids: CASSQARLAGNKNIQYF. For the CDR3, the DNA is TGTGCCAGCAGCCAAGCTAGACTAGCGGGGAACAAAAACATTCAGTACTTC.

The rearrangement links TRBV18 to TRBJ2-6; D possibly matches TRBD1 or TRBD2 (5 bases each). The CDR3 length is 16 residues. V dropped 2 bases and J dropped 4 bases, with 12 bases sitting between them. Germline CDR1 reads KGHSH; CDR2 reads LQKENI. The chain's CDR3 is CASSPVKGTGANVLTF. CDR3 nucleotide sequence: TGTGCCAGCTCACCAGTTAAGGGGACCGGGGCCAACGTCCTGACTTTC.

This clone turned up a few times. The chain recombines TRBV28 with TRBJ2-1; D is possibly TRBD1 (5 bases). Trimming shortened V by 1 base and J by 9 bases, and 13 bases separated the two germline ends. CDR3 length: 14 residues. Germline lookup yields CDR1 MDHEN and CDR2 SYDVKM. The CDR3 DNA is TGTGCCAGCAGTTTATACGCAGGGTTCGGTGAGCAGTTCTTC. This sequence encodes CASSLYAGFGEQFF.

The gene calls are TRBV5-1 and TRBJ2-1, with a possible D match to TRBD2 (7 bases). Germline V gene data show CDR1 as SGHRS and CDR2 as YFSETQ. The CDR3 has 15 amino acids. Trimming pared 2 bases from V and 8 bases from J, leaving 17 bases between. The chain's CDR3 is CASSLEGGGGYEQFF. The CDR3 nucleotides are TGCGCCAGCAGCTTAGAAGGGGGGGGTGGATATGAGCAGTTCTTC.

The CDR3 loop is CASSLGPSNTEAFF. In nucleotides, the CDR3 is TGCGCCAGCAGCTTGGGCCCCTCGAACACTGAAGCTTTCTTT. This rearrangement joins TRBV5-1 to TRBJ1-1; D unresolved. Germline V lookup: CDR1 SGHRS, CDR2 YFSETQ. The CDR3 is 14 amino acids. V dropped 0 bases and J dropped 1 base, with 7 bases sitting between them.

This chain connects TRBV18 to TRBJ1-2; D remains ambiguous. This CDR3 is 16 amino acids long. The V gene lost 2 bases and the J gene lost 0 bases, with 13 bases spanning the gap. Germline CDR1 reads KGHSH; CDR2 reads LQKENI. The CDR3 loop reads CASSPGQAVANYGYTF. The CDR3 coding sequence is TGTGCCAGCTCACCAGGGCAGGCGGTGGCTAACTATGGCTACACCTTC.

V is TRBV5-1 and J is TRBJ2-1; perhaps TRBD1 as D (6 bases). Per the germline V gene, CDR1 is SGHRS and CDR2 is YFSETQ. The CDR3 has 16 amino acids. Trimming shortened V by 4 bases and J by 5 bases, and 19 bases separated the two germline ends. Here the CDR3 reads CASSGAEQGWDNEQFF. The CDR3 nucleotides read TGCGCCAGCAGCGGGGCGGAACAGGGCTGGGACAATGAGCAGTTCTTC.

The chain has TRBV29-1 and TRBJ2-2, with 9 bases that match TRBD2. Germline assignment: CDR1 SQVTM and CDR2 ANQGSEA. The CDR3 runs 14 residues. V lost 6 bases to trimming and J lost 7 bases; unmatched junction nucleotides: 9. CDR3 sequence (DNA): TGCAGCGTCGCGGGCCTAGCGGGACGCGGGGAGCTGTTTTTT. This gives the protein CSVAGLAGRGELFF.